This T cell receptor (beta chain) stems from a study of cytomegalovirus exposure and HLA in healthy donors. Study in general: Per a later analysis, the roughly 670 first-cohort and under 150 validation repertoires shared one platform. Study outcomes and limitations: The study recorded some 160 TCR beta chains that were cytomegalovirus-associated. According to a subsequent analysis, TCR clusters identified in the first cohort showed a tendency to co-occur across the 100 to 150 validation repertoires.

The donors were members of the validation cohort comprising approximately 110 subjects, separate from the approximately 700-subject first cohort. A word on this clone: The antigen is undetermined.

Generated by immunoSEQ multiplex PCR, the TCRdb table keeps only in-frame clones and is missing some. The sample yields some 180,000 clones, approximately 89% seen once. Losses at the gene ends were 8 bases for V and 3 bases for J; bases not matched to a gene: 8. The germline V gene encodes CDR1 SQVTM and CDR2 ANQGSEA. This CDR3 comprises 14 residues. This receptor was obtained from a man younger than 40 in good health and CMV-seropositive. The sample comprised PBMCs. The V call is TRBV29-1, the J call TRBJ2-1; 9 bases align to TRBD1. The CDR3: CSFPKDRGYNEQFF. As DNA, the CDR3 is TGCAGCTTTCCAAAGGACAGGGGCTACAATGAGCAGTTCTTC.